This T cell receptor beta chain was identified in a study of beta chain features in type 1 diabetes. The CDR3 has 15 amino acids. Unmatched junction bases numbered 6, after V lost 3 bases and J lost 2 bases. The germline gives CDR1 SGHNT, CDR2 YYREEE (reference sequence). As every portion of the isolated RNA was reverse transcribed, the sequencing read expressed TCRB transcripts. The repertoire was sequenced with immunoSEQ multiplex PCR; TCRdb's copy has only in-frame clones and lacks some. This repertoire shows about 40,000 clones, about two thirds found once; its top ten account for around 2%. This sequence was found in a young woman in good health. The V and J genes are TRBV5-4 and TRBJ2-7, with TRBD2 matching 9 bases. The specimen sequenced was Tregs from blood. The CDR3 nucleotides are TGTGCCAGCAGCTCGGGACTAGCCTTGACCTACGAGCAGTACTTC. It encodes CASSSGLALTYEQYF.